This record covers a single T cell receptor (beta chain). This sample is part of a study of cytomegalovirus exposure and HLA in healthy donors. Use of 60 Vbeta and 13 Jbeta primers characterized the PCR. Assay: immunoSEQ multiplex PCR; the TCRdb copy retains only in-frame clones and omits some. The repertoire holds more than 130,000 clones, with approximately 71% as singletons. Losses at the gene ends were 6 bases for V and 2 bases for J; bases not matched to a gene: 9. Germline loops: CDR1 LNHDA, CDR2 SQIVND (reference sequence). The CDR3 consists of 16 residues. As for the donors, each was a healthy bone marrow donor.

This clonotype was sampled from a woman in her forties or fifties in good health and CMV-seronegative. This sequence joins TRBV19 and TRBJ1-5; 8 nucleotides agree with TRBD1. The sample taken for sequencing was PBMCs. The CDR3 spells CASSPTTGVGNQPQHF. Written as DNA, the CDR3 is TGTGCCAGTAGCCCCACGACAGGGGTTGGCAATCAGCCCCAGCATTTT.